This T cell receptor (beta chain) was profiled in a study of human T cells and chemical hapten exposure. Specified time point: patch test 1, 2 weeks after DPC sensitization. This sample's treatment: therapeutic diphenylcyclopropenone sensitization with weekly scalp DPC. V gave up 5 bases and J gave up 4 bases, with 11 bases separating them. The CDR3 is made up of 13 amino acids. Using its own MiXCR run on the RACE reads, TCRdb lists one record per CDR3 protein. This sample carries around 190,000 distinct CDR3 sequences, about 20% of them seen once, and the ten largest clones take over 6.5%. This clonotype showed up just a few times.

The rearrangement joins TRBV12-3 or TRBV12-4 to TRBJ1-2; the D gene is possibly TRBD1 (5 bases). This TCR derives from a woman between 50 and 59 years old with alopecia areata. Some clones in this sample may be carry-over from other donors' samples. Source: whole blood, taken in connection with sensitization to the hapten diphenylcyclopropenone (DPC). As DNA, the CDR3 is TGTGCCAGCAGTGGGGCAGGAGCCTATGGCTACACCTTC. Translated: CASSGAGAYGYTF.